These T cell receptor beta chains were read from a single sample in a study of CD8 T cells in acute hepatitis C reinfection. Measured with immunoSEQ multiplex PCR; TCRdb has only the in-frame clones, and not every one. The sample lists tens of thousands of clones, around nine tenths occurring once. Sequenced input: naive CD8+ T cells from PBMCs. These receptors all stem from a man aged 30-40 years with chronic hepatitis C. The CDR3 runs from the conserved cysteine through the conserved F or W. The D gene is left open where the match is weak.

j_call v_call d_call cdr3_aa
TRBJ2-1 TRBV7-9 . CASSLVYYEQFF
TRBJ2-7 TRBV13 TRBD1 CASSWGQGASYEQYF
TRBJ1-2 TRBV19 TRBD1 CASSIDWTGSFGYTF
TRBJ1-2 TRBV9 . CASSVQSYGYTF
TRBJ2-1 TRBV4-3 TRBD1 CASSQESAGGLNEQFF
TRBJ2-7 TRBV19 . CASSGGVGYEQYF
TRBJ2-1 TRBV15 TRBD2 CATSDGRSYNEQFF
TRBJ2-7 TRBV7-8 . CASSLAVASEQYF
TRBJ2-1 TRBV14 TRBD2 CASSPKGLAGLGSYNEQFF
TRBJ2-1 TRBV9 TRBD2 CASSVSGRAFDEQFF
TRBJ2-2 TRBV6-5 . CASSYENTGELFF
TRBJ1-1 TRBV7-6 . CASSSPGGRDEAFF
TRBJ2-5 TRBV7-9 . CASSLVSVETQYF
TRBJ1-2 TRBV9 . CASSPSDSNYGYTF
TRBJ2-7 TRBV6-4 TRBD2 CASSEGTSGAYEQYF
TRBJ2-5 TRBV19 . CASTSAGETQYF
TRBJ2-1 TRBV15 . CATSRPQGSSYNEQFF
TRBJ2-1 TRBV11-2 . CASSLGAYNEQFF
TRBJ1-3 TRBV4-1 . CASSQLVLGSGNTIYF
TRBJ1-5 TRBV4-1 . CASSQDIGARPQHF
TRBJ2-3 TRBV5-4 . CASSSPGDYPDTQYF
TRBJ2-1 TRBV7-6 . CASSIGPENEQFF
TRBJ1-2 TRBV2 . CASGGRSSYGYTF
TRBJ1-2 TRBV6-5 . CASLKGSGYTF
TRBJ1-1 TRBV28 TRBD1 CASLPTGEWNTEAFF
TRBJ2-7 TRBV7-8 TRBD1 CASSKTGGRYEQYF
TRBJ2-5 TRBV2 . CASIRGLETQYF
TRBJ2-1 TRBV7-9 . CASSHRRSSSYNEQFF
TRBJ2-1 TRBV7-9 TRBD1 CASSLGEGQVYNEQFF
TRBJ2-5 TRBV7-9 . CASSPPRGDFEGETQYF
TRBJ1-1 TRBV5-1 . CASSMEGYGGRRNTEAFF